Listed below are T cell receptor beta chains from one sample, sequenced in a study of T cells in Graves' hyperthyroidism and ophthalmopathy. TCRdb reanalysed the multiplex PCR reads using MiXCR and keeps one entry per CDR3 protein. This sample carries a few hundred thousand distinct CDR3 sequences, about half of them seen once, and the ten largest clones take just over 8%. Input material: peripheral blood or thyroid tissue (not recorded which). Receptors originate from a woman younger than 35 with Graves' hyperthyroidism. The CDR3 runs from the conserved cysteine through the conserved F or W. A D gene is named only where the DNA matches it firmly. Only some rows state a clone size, as once, few, many or a class for expanded clones.

V gene: TRBV7-2
D gene: -
J gene: TRBJ1-5
clone size: once
CDR3 protein: CASSLPAGRNQPQHF
CDR3 DNA: TGTGCCAGCAGCCTTCCGGCAGGGCGAAATCAGCCCCAGCATTTT

V gene: TRBV4-3
D gene: TRBD1
J gene: TRBJ2-7
clone size: few
CDR3 protein: CASSPGQGQTYEQYF
CDR3 DNA: TGCGCCAGCAGCCCTGGACAGGGGCAAACCTACGAGCAGTACTTC

V gene: TRBV12-3/TRBV12-4
D gene: -
J gene: TRBJ1-2
clone size: -
CDR3 protein: CASSFETINYGYTF
CDR3 DNA: TGTGCCAGCAGTTTCGAGACAATCAACTATGGCTACACCTTC

V gene: TRBV5-1
D gene: TRBD1
J gene: TRBJ2-7
clone size: few
CDR3 protein: CASASGTGPYEQYF
CDR3 DNA: TGCGCCAGCGCCTCCGGGACAGGGCCCTACGAGCAGTACTTC

V gene: TRBV10-3
D gene: -
J gene: TRBJ2-5
clone size: -
CDR3 protein: CASWSLGVEETQYF
CDR3 DNA: TGTGCCAGCTGGAGTTTGGGGGTTGAAGAGACCCAGTACTTC

V gene: TRBV7-6
D gene: -
J gene: TRBJ1-1
clone size: -
CDR3 protein: CASSLATRTVGTFF
CDR3 DNA: TGTGCCAGCAGCTTAGCGACGAGGACCGTTGGTACTTTCTTT

V gene: TRBV7-2
D gene: -
J gene: TRBJ1-1
clone size: many
CDR3 protein: CASSALRTANTEAFF
CDR3 DNA: TGTGCCAGCAGCGCCCTTCGGACAGCGAACACTGAAGCTTTCTTT

V gene: TRBV29-1
D gene: -
J gene: TRBJ2-7
clone size: many
CDR3 protein: CSVVRHSPYEQYF
CDR3 DNA: TGCAGCGTTGTTCGGCATTCTCCCTACGAGCAGTACTTC

V gene: TRBV20-1
D gene: -
J gene: TRBJ1-1
clone size: few
CDR3 protein: CSARGGGMNTEAFF
CDR3 DNA: TGCAGTGCCAGAGGAGGGGGGATGAACACTGAAGCTTTCTTT

V gene: TRBV7-9
D gene: -
J gene: TRBJ2-3
clone size: -
CDR3 protein: CASSLIGGTDTQYF
CDR3 DNA: TGTGCCAGCAGCTTAATCGGCGGCACAGATACGCAGTATTTT

V gene: TRBV7-2
D gene: TRBD1
J gene: TRBJ1-1
clone size: -
CDR3 protein: CASSSGQVSPVTEAFF
CDR3 DNA: TGTGCCAGCAGCTCAGGACAGGTCAGCCCGGTAACTGAAGCTTTCTTT

V gene: TRBV20-1
D gene: -
J gene: TRBJ1-4
clone size: -
CDR3 protein: CSARRGSQEKLFF
CDR3 DNA: TGCAGTGCTAGAAGGGGTTCTCAGGAAAAACTGTTTTTT

V gene: TRBV2
D gene: TRBD2
J gene: TRBJ2-2
clone size: -
CDR3 protein: CASSEVGLADTGELFF
CDR3 DNA: TGTGCCAGCAGTGAAGTGGGACTAGCGGACACCGGGGAGCTGTTTTTT

V gene: TRBV15
D gene: TRBD1
J gene: TRBJ1-4
clone size: many
CDR3 protein: CATSNHGTGDEKLFF
CDR3 DNA: TGTGCCACCAGCAACCACGGGACAGGGGACGAAAAACTGTTTTTT

V gene: TRBV24-1
D gene: TRBD1
J gene: TRBJ2-5
clone size: medium-sized
CDR3 protein: CATSDPGQVVETQYF
CDR3 DNA: TGTGCCACCAGTGACCCCGGACAGGTGGTCGAGACCCAGTACTTC

V gene: TRBV29-1
D gene: TRBD1
J gene: TRBJ2-5
clone size: once
CDR3 protein: CSAAGTGGETQYF
CDR3 DNA: TGCAGCGCAGCCGGGACAGGGGGTGAGACCCAGTACTTC

V gene: TRBV20-1
D gene: TRBD1
J gene: TRBJ1-1
clone size: -
CDR3 protein: CSATRTGYTEAFF
CDR3 DNA: TGCAGTGCAACTAGGACAGGCTACACTGAAGCTTTCTTT

V gene: TRBV19
D gene: -
J gene: TRBJ1-4
clone size: -
CDR3 protein: CASSPNVGMDILFF
CDR3 DNA: TGTGCCAGTAGTCCTAACGTGGGGATGGATATACTGTTTTTT

V gene: TRBV7-3
D gene: -
J gene: TRBJ2-7
clone size: -
CDR3 protein: CASSQKGTGEQYF
CDR3 DNA: TGTGCCAGCAGCCAGAAGGGGACCGGGGAGCAGTACTTC

V gene: TRBV10-3
D gene: TRBD1
J gene: TRBJ1-5
clone size: -
CDR3 protein: CASSLQGARQPQHF
CDR3 DNA: TGTGCCAGCAGTCTTCAGGGGGCGCGACAGCCCCAGCATTTT

V gene: TRBV7-8
D gene: -
J gene: TRBJ2-7
clone size: few
CDR3 protein: CASSPLTGIYEQYF
CDR3 DNA: TGTGCCAGCAGTCCACTCACAGGGATATACGAGCAGTACTTC

V gene: TRBV20-1
D gene: -
J gene: TRBJ1-2
clone size: many
CDR3 protein: CSARVSQGSDYGYTF
CDR3 DNA: TGCAGTGCTAGAGTATCACAGGGATCGGACTATGGCTACACCTTC

V gene: TRBV2
D gene: -
J gene: TRBJ2-7
clone size: -
CDR3 protein: CASSEEGSLRGQYF
CDR3 DNA: TGTGCCAGCAGTGAAGAGGGATCCTTAAGAGGGCAGTACTTC

V gene: TRBV7-3
D gene: TRBD2
J gene: TRBJ2-7
clone size: -
CDR3 protein: CASPRSGRSYEQYF
CDR3 DNA: TGTGCCAGCCCCCGTAGCGGGAGGTCCTACGAGCAGTACTTC

V gene: TRBV6-4
D gene: TRBD1
J gene: TRBJ1-2
clone size: -
CDR3 protein: CANRRTGSYYGYTF
CDR3 DNA: TGTGCCAACAGAAGGACAGGGTCGTACTATGGCTACACCTTC

V gene: TRBV7-8
D gene: TRBD1
J gene: TRBJ1-3
clone size: few
CDR3 protein: CASSPKHRGRSGNTIYF
CDR3 DNA: TGTGCCAGCAGCCCCAAACACAGGGGGCGTTCTGGAAACACCATATATTTT

V gene: TRBV29-1
D gene: -
J gene: TRBJ1-4
clone size: -
CDR3 protein: CSLTGEEEKLFF
CDR3 DNA: TGCAGCCTGACGGGGGAAGAAGAAAAACTGTTTTTT

V gene: TRBV29-1
D gene: -
J gene: TRBJ2-1
clone size: -
CDR3 protein: CSVDAASIYNEQFF
CDR3 DNA: TGCAGCGTTGACGCGGCTTCCATCTACAATGAGCAGTTCTTC

V gene: TRBV10-3
D gene: -
J gene: TRBJ1-1
clone size: -
CDR3 protein: CAISGTATTEAFF
CDR3 DNA: TGTGCCATCAGTGGGACAGCCACCACTGAAGCTTTCTTT

V gene: TRBV12-3/TRBV12-4
D gene: -
J gene: TRBJ1-2
clone size: many
CDR3 protein: CASSSIGQNYGYTF
CDR3 DNA: TGTGCCAGCAGCTCCATAGGACAGAACTATGGCTACACCTTC

V gene: TRBV10-3
D gene: TRBD1
J gene: TRBJ1-6
clone size: -
CDR3 protein: CAISESTTGSNSPLHF
CDR3 DNA: TGTGCCATCAGTGAGTCTACGACAGGGAGTAATTCACCCCTCCACTTT

V gene: TRBV25-1
D gene: -
J gene: TRBJ2-7
clone size: -
CDR3 protein: CASSYTTDSSYEQYF
CDR3 DNA: TGTGCCAGCAGTTACACAACTGACAGTTCCTACGAGCAGTACTTC

V gene: TRBV7-9
D gene: -
J gene: TRBJ2-7
clone size: -
CDR3 protein: CASSFGGGSSYEQYF
CDR3 DNA: TGTGCCAGCAGCTTTGGTGGAGGGAGCTCCTACGAGCAGTACTTC

V gene: TRBV10-3
D gene: -
J gene: TRBJ1-6
clone size: -
CDR3 protein: CAISGAGRNSPLHF
CDR3 DNA: TGTGCCATCAGTGGGGCAGGCCGCAATTCACCCCTCCACTTT

V gene: TRBV4-1
D gene: -
J gene: TRBJ1-1
clone size: -
CDR3 protein: CASSPGRRAFF
CDR3 DNA: TGCGCCAGCAGCCCGGGACGGAGGGCTTTCTTT

V gene: TRBV7-9
D gene: -
J gene: TRBJ2-5
clone size: -
CDR3 protein: CASSGLAVLQETQYF
CDR3 DNA: TGTGCCAGCAGCGGATTAGCAGTACTCCAAGAGACCCAGTACTTC

V gene: TRBV20-1
D gene: -
J gene: TRBJ1-4
clone size: many
CDR3 protein: CSASAGAGEKLFF
CDR3 DNA: TGCAGTGCTAGTGCAGGGGCGGGTGAAAAACTGTTTTTT

V gene: TRBV2
D gene: TRBD1
J gene: TRBJ2-5
clone size: once
CDR3 protein: CASSVPGQGKETQYF
CDR3 DNA: TGTGCCAGCAGCGTCCCGGGACAGGGGAAAGAGACCCAGTACTTC

V gene: TRBV9
D gene: -
J gene: TRBJ1-1
clone size: many
CDR3 protein: CASSPGANTEAFF
CDR3 DNA: TGTGCCAGCAGCCCGGGTGCGAACACTGAAGCTTTCTTT

V gene: TRBV29-1
D gene: -
J gene: TRBJ1-2
clone size: many
CDR3 protein: CSVEEGGLKGYTF
CDR3 DNA: TGCAGCGTTGAAGAAGGCGGGTTGAAAGGCTACACCTTC

V gene: TRBV29-1
D gene: TRBD1
J gene: TRBJ2-7
clone size: many
CDR3 protein: CSAVQSDRGHEQYF
CDR3 DNA: TGCAGCGCTGTACAATCGGACAGGGGCCACGAGCAGTACTTC

V gene: TRBV25-1
D gene: -
J gene: TRBJ1-2
clone size: many
CDR3 protein: CASSDGWKYGYTF
CDR3 DNA: TGTGCCAGCAGTGACGGGTGGAAATATGGCTACACCTTC

V gene: TRBV9
D gene: -
J gene: TRBJ1-3
clone size: -
CDR3 protein: CASSLFEHYSGNTIYF
CDR3 DNA: TGTGCCAGCAGCTTGTTCGAGCACTACTCTGGAAACACCATATATTTT

V gene: TRBV7-3
D gene: -
J gene: TRBJ1-6
clone size: many
CDR3 protein: CASSLTPGTPLHF
CDR3 DNA: TGTGCCAGCAGCTTAACCCCGGGTACACCCCTCCACTTT